This is a list of T cell receptor beta chains from one sample in a study of T cells in localized non-small cell lung cancer. Clones were sequenced by immunoSEQ multiplex PCR, and TCRdb holds only the in-frame ones, with some missing. This sample has tens of thousands of clones, with 85% to 90% found just once. The starting material was peripheral blood, obtained before any cancer treatment. The receptors here all came from a man aged 35 to 69 with stage I squamous cell lung carcinoma. Each CDR3 is given with its conserved first and last residue. Fields, in order: CDR3 protein, CDR3 DNA, clone size, J gene, V gene, D gene. D genes are given only for firm matches. The size entry is marked missing in some rows and otherwise reads once, few, many or a size class.

cdr3_aa: CASSPLAGGLTGELFF; cdr3_nt: TGTGCCAGCAGCCCTCTAGCGGGAGGGCTCACCGGGGAGCTGTTTTTT; clone_size: once; j_call: TRBJ2-2; v_call: TRBV7-3; d_call: TRBD2
cdr3_aa: CASSYSGGRRTGELFF; cdr3_nt: TGTGCCAGCAGTTACTCAGGCGGGAGACGCACCGGGGAGCTGTTTTTT; clone_size: NA; j_call: TRBJ2-2; v_call: TRBV6-5; d_call: TRBD2
cdr3_aa: CAIRGVWATDTQYF; cdr3_nt: TGTGCCATCCGGGGAGTCTGGGCCACAGATACGCAGTATTTT; clone_size: NA; j_call: TRBJ2-3; v_call: TRBV6-6; d_call: NA
cdr3_aa: CASSSGQGRSYEQYF; cdr3_nt: TGCGCCAGCAGCTCGGGACAGGGGCGCTCCTACGAGCAGTACTTC; clone_size: NA; j_call: TRBJ2-7; v_call: TRBV5-1; d_call: TRBD1
cdr3_aa: CASSEAAQETQYF; cdr3_nt: TGTGCCAGCAGCGAGGCGGCTCAAGAGACCCAGTACTTC; clone_size: NA; j_call: TRBJ2-5; v_call: TRBV9; d_call: NA
cdr3_aa: CASSPGTGMGQPQHF; cdr3_nt: TGTGCCAGCAGTCCCGGGACAGGGATGGGTCAGCCCCAGCATTTT; clone_size: NA; j_call: TRBJ1-5; v_call: TRBV6-6; d_call: TRBD1
cdr3_aa: CASSPPNRAGGETQYF; cdr3_nt: TGTGCCAGCAGCCCTCCGAATCGGGCGGGAGGGGAGACCCAGTACTTC; clone_size: NA; j_call: TRBJ2-5; v_call: TRBV11-1; d_call: TRBD2
cdr3_aa: CASSYPGQGIYEQYF; cdr3_nt: TGTGCCAGCAGCTACCCGGGACAGGGGATCTACGAGCAGTACTTC; clone_size: NA; j_call: TRBJ2-7; v_call: TRBV7-2; d_call: TRBD1
cdr3_aa: CASSPLRNTEAFF; cdr3_nt: TGTGCCAGTAGTCCCCTCCGGAACACTGAAGCTTTCTTT; clone_size: few; j_call: TRBJ1-1; v_call: TRBV19; d_call: NA
cdr3_aa: CATSWGAEYTGELFF; cdr3_nt: TGTGCCACCTCGTGGGGGGCGGAGTACACCGGGGAGCTGTTTTTT; clone_size: NA; j_call: TRBJ2-2; v_call: TRBV6-5; d_call: NA